These 31 T cell receptor beta chains were all obtained from the same sample, sequenced in a study of PD-1 blockade in classical Hodgkin lymphoma. Clones were read by immunoSEQ multiplex PCR, and TCRdb kept only the in-frame ones, dropping some. The sample yields 25,000 to 40,000 clones, around 74% seen once. Documented time point: cycle 4 day 1 (C4D1), after around six weeks of nivolumab. All the patients suffered relapse after autologous stem cell transplantation, and brentuximab vedotin exposure differed. The material sequenced was peripheral blood mononuclear cells (PBMCs), taken before the fourth cycle of nivolumab. The receptors were sampled from a human donor with classical Hodgkin lymphoma.

This chain uses TRBV28 with TRBJ2-7; 11 bases are shared with TRBD1. From germline, CDR1 is MDHEN and CDR2 SYDVKM. V gave up 6 bases and J gave up 4 bases; unmatched junction bases: 5. The CDR3 loop spans 14 amino acids. CDR3 coding DNA: TGTGCCAGCAGCCTGGGACAGGGGGTTTACGAGCAGTACTTC. This translates into CASSLGQGVYEQYF.

This clone was observed a handful of times. Here the CDR3 DNA reads TGTGCCAGCAGACACAGGGAAGGATATGGCTACACCTTC. Translation gives CASRHREGYGYTF. V usage is TRBV9 and J usage is TRBJ1-2; a possible D gene is TRBD1 (6 bases). The CDR3 extends over 13 amino acids. The germline V gene encodes CDR1 SGDLS and CDR2 YYNGEE. The V end was cut by 5 bases, the J end by 5 bases, with 13 bases between. The variable domain in full, with the rest retrieved from reference TRBV9 and TRBJ1-2, is DSGVTQTPKHLITATGQRVTLRCSPRSGDLSVYWYQQSLDQGLQFLIQYYNGEERAKGNILERFSAQQFPDLHSELNLSSLELGDSALYFCASRHREGYGYTFGSGTRLTVV.

The chain recombines TRBV27 with TRBJ1-4; D ambiguous. This CDR3 region has 15 residues. V was cut by 5 bases and J by 10 bases, with 20 bases left in between. Per germline, CDR1 MNHEY and CDR2 SMNVEV (reference sequence). The CDR3 loop reads CASSNLGYRSGKLFF. The CDR3 DNA follows: TGTGCCAGCAGTAACCTAGGGTATAGAAGCGGAAAACTGTTTTTT.

The chain is built from TRBV5-5 and TRBJ2-7; 9 bases are a match to TRBD1. Germline V gene data show CDR1 as SGHKS and CDR2 as YYEKEE (reference sequence). With 4 bases clipped from V and 0 bases from J, the junction kept 2 bases outside the gene matches. The CDR3 is made up of 14 amino acids. CDR3 residues: CASSPTGGSYEQYF. CDR3 DNA sequence: TGTGCCAGCAGCCCGACAGGGGGCTCCTACGAGCAGTACTTC.

The J gene is TRBJ1-1, the V gene TRBV7-7, with D hard to call. Germline V gives CDR1 SSHAT, CDR2 FNYEAQ (reference sequence). The CDR3 is 13 amino acids. Trimming took 0 bases from V and 2 from J, leaving 4 bases between them. The CDR3 spells CASSLAPNTEAFF. CDR3 sequence (DNA): TGTGCCAGCAGCTTAGCGCCAAACACTGAAGCTTTCTTT. The full variable domain, its missing parts supplied by reference TRBV7-7 and TRBJ1-1, is GAGVSQSPRYKVTKRGQDVTLRCDPISSHATLYWYQQALGQGPEFLTYFNYEAQPDKSGLPSDRFSAERPEGSISTLTIQRTEQRDSAMYRCASSLAPNTEAFFGQGTRLTVV.

This clone was picked up a small number of times. The chain combines TRBV7-6 with TRBJ2-2, with a possible D match to TRBD1 (5 bases). V was shortened by 0 bases and J by 2 bases, with 13 bases between the two germline ends. The CDR3 contains 17 residues. Germline V gene lookup returns CDR1 SGHVS and CDR2 FNYEAQ. The CDR3 is CASSLAGFTGNTGELFF. In nucleotides, the CDR3 is TGTGCCAGCAGCTTAGCGGGGTTTACAGGAAACACCGGGGAGCTGTTTTTT.

J is TRBJ2-7 and V is TRBV19; D is undetermined. The germline gives CDR1 LNHDA, CDR2 SQIVND (reference sequence). Trimming pared 5 bases from V and 0 bases from J, leaving 2 bases between. This CDR3 is built from 11 residues. In nucleotides, the CDR3 is TGTGCCAGTAGTCACTCCTACGAGCAGTACTTC. Its protein product is CASSHSYEQYF.

This clone was seen only a few times. The chain uses TRBV19 and TRBJ2-5; no reliable D call. Per germline, CDR1 LNHDA and CDR2 SQIVND (reference sequence). This CDR3 contains 14 residues. V shed 5 bases and J shed 1 base, with 11 bases lying between them. CDR3 protein: CASSLPNIQETQYF. Here the CDR3 DNA reads TGTGCCAGTAGTTTACCGAACATCCAAGAGACCCAGTACTTC.

The chain carries TRBV7-8 and TRBJ1-5; maybe TRBD1 (6 bases). Trimming took 2 bases from V and 3 from J, leaving 11 bases between them. The CDR3 runs 15 residues. Germline-derived CDR1 and CDR2 are SGHVS and FQNEAQ. The chain's CDR3 is CASSLPTGINQPQHF. DNA of the CDR3: TGTGCCAGCAGCTTACCAACAGGGATCAATCAGCCCCAGCATTTT.

This clone was observed a handful of times. The J gene is TRBJ1-1, the V gene TRBV9; TRBD1 might be the D (5 bases). V was pared by 4 bases and J by 6 bases, with 13 bases between. Germline V CDR1 and CDR2: SGDLS, YYNGEE. The CDR3 is 13 amino acids. Here the CDR3 DNA reads TGTGCCAGCAGCTTAGCCTGGGGGGCTGAAGCTTTCTTT. Translating it yields CASSLAWGAEAFF.

This chain joins TRBV4-2 and TRBJ1-2; TRBD1 aligns across 7 bases. Germline V lookup: CDR1 LGHNA, CDR2 YNFKEQ. CDR3 length equals 17 residues. V lost 4 bases and J lost 3; bases outside the gene matches: 14. In DNA, the CDR3 is TGTGCCAGCAGCCCGTTTAGATTGACAGGGTTCCACTATGGCTACACCTTC. Translated: CASSPFRLTGFHYGYTF.

The chain links TRBV25-1 to TRBJ2-6; a possible D gene is TRBD1 (6 bases). Trimming stripped 4 bases from V and 0 bases from J, with 13 bases between. The germline V gene has CDR1 MGHDK and CDR2 SYGVNS. The CDR3 is made up of 17 amino acids. Here the CDR3 reads CASSARTASSGANVLTF. Here the CDR3 DNA reads TGTGCCAGCAGTGCTAGGACAGCGTCCTCTGGGGCCAACGTCCTGACTTTC.

This chain links TRBV9 with TRBJ1-5; weak D call: TRBD1 (6 bases). V shed 4 bases and J shed 5 bases, with 13 bases lying between them. Germline CDR1 and CDR2: SGDLS and YYNGEE. This CDR3 is 14 amino acids long. CDR3 region: CASSKGQLDQPQHF. As DNA, the CDR3 is TGTGCCAGCAGCAAAGGACAGCTTGATCAGCCCCAGCATTTT. Drawing the rest from reference TRBV9 and TRBJ1-5, the complete variable domain is DSGVTQTPKHLITATGQRVTLRCSPRSGDLSVYWYQQSLDQGLQFLIQYYNGEERAKGNILERFSAQQFPDLHSELNLSSLELGDSALYFCASSKGQLDQPQHFGDGTRLSIL.

This rearrangement joins TRBV4-1 to TRBJ1-5, with D tentatively TRBD1 (6 bases). The CDR3 extends over 15 amino acids. Germline CDR1 and CDR2: MGHRA and YSYEKL. V lost 0 bases and J lost 5, with 11 bases in between. As DNA, the CDR3 is TGCGCCAGCAGCCAAGAACCTCACAGGGATCAGCCCCAGCATTTT. Protein product: CASSQEPHRDQPQHF.

The chain employs TRBV7-2 and TRBJ1-6; possible D gene TRBD1, 6 bases. Germline V lookup: CDR1 SGHTA, CDR2 FQGNSA. V was shortened by 6 bases and J by 5 bases, with 11 bases between the two germline ends. The CDR3 extends over 14 amino acids. The CDR3 reads CASRYGQNNSPLHF. CDR3 bases: TGTGCCAGCAGGTATGGACAGAATAATTCACCCCTCCACTTT.

In this sample, this clone turned up once. The chain employs TRBV7-3 and TRBJ2-1; D gene unclear. The CDR3 runs to 12 residues. Trimming took off 8 bases at V and 6 bases at J, with 11 bases between the two ends. Looked up from germline, CDR1 is SGHTA and CDR2 is FQGTGA. Here the CDR3 DNA reads TGTGCCAGCTCCGACTTGTCCAATGAGCAGTTCTTC. Protein product: CASSDLSNEQFF.

The J gene is TRBJ2-1, the V gene TRBV7-9, with 7 bases identical to TRBD1. Germline V gene data show CDR1 as SEHNR and CDR2 as FQNEAQ (reference sequence). V lost 6 bases to trimming and J lost 9 bases; unmatched junction nucleotides: 11. The CDR3 extends over 14 amino acids. The CDR3 protein is CASSPPWTGGEQFF. CDR3 DNA sequence: TGTGCCAGCAGTCCACCTTGGACAGGAGGTGAGCAGTTCTTC.

V gene TRBV27 combines with J gene TRBJ2-1, with D unresolved. The V and J ends lost 5 bases and 10 bases respectively, with 15 bases between them. From germline, CDR1 is MNHEY and CDR2 SMNVEV (reference sequence). CDR3 length equals 13 residues. The CDR3 DNA follows: TGTGCCAGCAGTAACCGGGCTAGGGAAGAGCAGTTCTTC. Amino acids: CASSNRAREEQFF.

This clone occurred once. V and J are TRBV9 and TRBJ1-2, with a weak D call TRBD1 (6 bases). This CDR3 has 16 residues. V was cut by 0 bases and J by 4 bases, with 16 bases left in between. CDR1 SGDLS and CDR2 YYNGEE come from the germline V gene. CDR3 nucleotide sequence: TGTGCCAGCAGCGTAGCGGCACAGGGAGGGCCCTATGGCTACACCTTC. It translates to CASSVAAQGGPYGYTF.

This clone was seen once. The rearrangement links TRBV7-8 to TRBJ2-1; 7 positions match TRBD2. The CDR3 runs 16 residues. J was trimmed by 2 bases and V by 5 bases; bases with no gene match: 9. Germline assignment: CDR1 SGHVS and CDR2 FQNEAQ. The CDR3 bases are TGTGCCAGCAGCCTCGGCTGGGGGGGGACCTACAATGAGCAGTTCTTC. Protein product: CASSLGWGGTYNEQFF.

J is TRBJ1-6 and V is TRBV10-1; D remains unclear. CDR1 is WNHNN, CDR2 SYGVQD, per germline (reference sequence). The CDR3 consists of 17 residues. V was cut by 2 bases and J by 0 bases, with 11 bases left in between. CDR3 amino acids: CASSESSGSSYNSPLHF. The CDR3 DNA sequence: TGCGCCAGCAGTGAGAGTTCGGGTAGCTCCTATAATTCACCCCTCCACTTT.

The chain uses TRBV27 and TRBJ1-4, with a tentative D call TRBD1 (6 bases). V gave up 9 bases and J gave up 3 bases, with 17 bases separating them. This CDR3 has 15 amino acids. The germline V gene has CDR1 MNHEY and CDR2 SMNVEV (reference sequence). The CDR3 protein is CASKPLQGPNEKLFF. The CDR3, as DNA: TGTGCCAGTAAGCCTCTACAGGGACCTAATGAAAAACTGTTTTTT.

The V gene is TRBV9, the J gene TRBJ1-1; D perhaps matches TRBD1 (6 bases). V lost 3 bases and J 0 bases, leaving 21 bases between the germline ends. The CDR3 loop spans 18 amino acids. The V gene's germline CDR1 is SGDLS and CDR2 YYNGEE. The CDR3 nucleotides read TGTGCCAGCAGCGGCGGTCGGACCTTGGGGGCCATGAACACTGAAGCTTTCTTT. Translating it yields CASSGGRTLGAMNTEAFF.

This chain connects TRBV5-4 to TRBJ2-7; no clear D. The V gene lost 0 bases and the J gene lost 3 bases, with 16 bases spanning the gap. The CDR3 is made up of 16 amino acids. Germline CDR1 and CDR2: SGHNT and YYREEE (reference sequence). This CDR3 reads CASSLGAGIGFYEQYF. DNA for the CDR3: TGTGCCAGCAGCTTGGGCGCCGGAATCGGGTTCTACGAGCAGTACTTC.

This chain links TRBV30 with TRBJ1-6; 9 bases match TRBD1. From germline, CDR1 is GTSNPN and CDR2 SVGIG (reference sequence). This CDR3 is 14 amino acids long. J gave up 9 bases and V 3 bases, and 6 bases lay outside the gene matches. The CDR3 here is CAWRGQGLSSPLHF. In nucleotides, the CDR3 is TGTGCCTGGAGAGGACAGGGGTTGAGTTCACCCCTCCACTTT. Filled out from reference TRBV30 and TRBJ1-6, the complete variable domain reads SQTIHQWPATLVQPVGSPLSLECTVEGTSNPNLYWYRQAAGRGLQLLFYSVGIGQISSEVPQNLSASRPQDRQFILSSKKLLLSDSGFYLCAWRGQGLSSPLHFGNGTRLTVT.

The V and J genes are TRBV9 and TRBJ2-2; D might be TRBD1 (6 bases). The CDR3 extends over 16 amino acids. Germline CDR1 SGDLS, CDR2 YYNGEE. The V and J ends lost 4 bases and 2 bases respectively, with 15 bases between them. The DNA of the CDR3 is TGTGCCAGCAGCCCGACCGGGACATCTAACACCGGGGAGCTGTTTTTT. Protein: CASSPTGTSNTGELFF.

The V gene is TRBV30, the J gene TRBJ1-5; D not resolved. The CDR3 has 16 residues. With 2 bases removed from V and 2 bases from J, the gap between germline ends came to 16 bases. Germline V gives CDR1 GTSNPN, CDR2 SVGIG (reference sequence). The CDR3 region has the DNA TGTGCCTGGAGTCCGGGAGGGATTAGGGGCAATCAGCCCCAGCATTTT. Translated: CAWSPGGIRGNQPQHF.

The chain employs TRBV6-6 and TRBJ2-7; perhaps TRBD1 as D (5 bases). V lost 6 bases and J lost 5, with 20 bases in between. The germline CDR1 and CDR2 sequences are MNHNY and SVGAGI (reference sequence). The CDR3 is 15 amino acids. The CDR3 reads CASRTPPRVLDEQYF. The CDR3 DNA is TGTGCCAGCAGGACACCACCCAGGGTCCTCGACGAGCAGTACTTC.

The chain employs TRBV4-1 and TRBJ1-1, with unresolved D. The CDR3 loop spans 14 amino acids. The ends were cut back, 5 bases at V and 0 bases at J, with 10 bases in the middle. The germline V gene encodes CDR1 MGHRA and CDR2 YSYEKL. The CDR3 coding sequence is TGCGCCAGCAGCTACGTTCAGATGAACACTGAAGCTTTCTTT. Protein sequence: CASSYVQMNTEAFF.

The V call is TRBV5-6, the J call TRBJ1-2; 8 bases are shared with TRBD1. The CDR3 loop spans 14 amino acids. The germline CDR1 and CDR2 sequences are SGHDT and YYEEEE. V gave up 0 bases and J gave up 8 bases; unmatched junction bases: 6. The CDR3 DNA sequence: TGTGCCAGCAGCTTGGGGACAGGGATTAGGGGCTACACCTTC. This translates into CASSLGTGIRGYTF.

The chain employs TRBV5-6 and TRBJ1-2, with 8 nucleotides matching TRBD1. The CDR3 has 15 residues. The junction had 11 bases not matched to a gene; V was cut back by 6 bases and J by 4 bases. Germline assignment: CDR1 SGHDT and CDR2 YYEEEE. As DNA, the CDR3 is TGTGCCAGCACCGAACCGGGACAGGCCAGCTATGGCTACACCTTC. It yields the protein CASTEPGQASYGYTF.